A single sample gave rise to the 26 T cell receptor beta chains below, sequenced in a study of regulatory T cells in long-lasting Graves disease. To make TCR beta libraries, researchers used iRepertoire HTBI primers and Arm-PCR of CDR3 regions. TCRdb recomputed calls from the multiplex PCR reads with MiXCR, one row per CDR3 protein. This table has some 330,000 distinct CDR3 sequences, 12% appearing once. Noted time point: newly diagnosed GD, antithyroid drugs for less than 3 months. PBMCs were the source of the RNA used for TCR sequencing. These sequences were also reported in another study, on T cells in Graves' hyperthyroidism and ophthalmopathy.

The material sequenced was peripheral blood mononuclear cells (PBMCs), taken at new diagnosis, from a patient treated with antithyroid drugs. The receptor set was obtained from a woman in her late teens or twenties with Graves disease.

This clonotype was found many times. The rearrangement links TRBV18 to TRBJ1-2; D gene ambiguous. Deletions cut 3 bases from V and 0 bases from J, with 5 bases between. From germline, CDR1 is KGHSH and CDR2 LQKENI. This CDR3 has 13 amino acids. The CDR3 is CASSPAANYGYTF. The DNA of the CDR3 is TGTGCCAGCTCACCGGCAGCTAACTATGGCTACACCTTC.

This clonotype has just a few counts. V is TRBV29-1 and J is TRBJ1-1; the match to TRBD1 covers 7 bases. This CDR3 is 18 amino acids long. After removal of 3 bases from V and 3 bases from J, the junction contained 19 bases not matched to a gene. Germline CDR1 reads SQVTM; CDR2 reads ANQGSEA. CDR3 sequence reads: CSVDRGGLQGKVYTEAFF. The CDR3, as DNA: TGCAGCGTTGACCGTGGTGGGTTACAGGGGAAGGTTTACACTGAAGCTTTCTTT. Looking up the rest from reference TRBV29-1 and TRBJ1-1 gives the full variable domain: SAVISQKPSRDICQRGTSLTIQCQVDSQVTMMFWYRQQPGQSLTLIATANQGSEATYESGFVIDKFPISRPNLTFSTLTVSNMSPEDSSIYLCSVDRGGLQGKVYTEAFFGQGTRLTVV.

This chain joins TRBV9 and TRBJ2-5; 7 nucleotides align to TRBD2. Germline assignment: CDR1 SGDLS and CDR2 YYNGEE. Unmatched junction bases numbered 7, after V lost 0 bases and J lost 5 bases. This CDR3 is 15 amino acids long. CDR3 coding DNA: TGTGCCAGCAGCGTAGACGCGGGGGAAATGGAGACCCAGTACTTC. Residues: CASSVDAGEMETQYF.

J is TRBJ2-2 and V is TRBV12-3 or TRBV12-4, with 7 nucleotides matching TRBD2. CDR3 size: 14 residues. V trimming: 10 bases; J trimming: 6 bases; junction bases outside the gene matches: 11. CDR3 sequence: CATSPGGGSGELFF. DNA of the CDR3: TGTGCCACCTCTCCGGGAGGAGGGTCCGGGGAGCTGTTTTTT.

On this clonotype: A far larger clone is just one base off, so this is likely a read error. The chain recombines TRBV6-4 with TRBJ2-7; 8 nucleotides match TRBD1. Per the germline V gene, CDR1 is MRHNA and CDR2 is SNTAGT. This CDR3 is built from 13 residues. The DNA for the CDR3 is TGTGTCAGCACCCTGGACAGGGCTTACGAGCAGTACTTC. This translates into CVSTLDRAYEQYF.

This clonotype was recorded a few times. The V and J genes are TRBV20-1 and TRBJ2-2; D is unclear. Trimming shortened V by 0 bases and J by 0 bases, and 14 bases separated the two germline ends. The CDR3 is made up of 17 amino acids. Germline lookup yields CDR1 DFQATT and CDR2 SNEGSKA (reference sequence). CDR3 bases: TGCAGTGCTAGAGATCTGGGAACGACTGCGAACACCGGGGAGCTGTTTTTT. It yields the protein CSARDLGTTANTGELFF.

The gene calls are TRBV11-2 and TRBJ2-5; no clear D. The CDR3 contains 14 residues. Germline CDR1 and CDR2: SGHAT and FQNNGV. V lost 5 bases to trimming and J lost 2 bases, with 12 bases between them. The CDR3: CASSLFKGQETQYF. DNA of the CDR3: TGTGCCAGCAGCCTCTTTAAGGGACAAGAGACCCAGTACTTC.

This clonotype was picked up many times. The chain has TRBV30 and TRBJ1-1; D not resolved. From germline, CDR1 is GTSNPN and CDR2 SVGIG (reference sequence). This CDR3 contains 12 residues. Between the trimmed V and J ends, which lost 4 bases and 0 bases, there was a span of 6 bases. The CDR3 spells CAWILLNTEAFF. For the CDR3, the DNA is TGTGCCTGGATTCTTTTGAACACTGAAGCTTTCTTT.

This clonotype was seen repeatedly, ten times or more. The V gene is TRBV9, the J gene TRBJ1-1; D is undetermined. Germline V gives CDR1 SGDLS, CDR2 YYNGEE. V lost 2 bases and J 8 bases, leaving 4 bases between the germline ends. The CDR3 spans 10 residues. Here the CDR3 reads CASSVPEAFF. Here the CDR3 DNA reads TGTGCCAGCAGCGTCCCGGAAGCTTTCTTT.

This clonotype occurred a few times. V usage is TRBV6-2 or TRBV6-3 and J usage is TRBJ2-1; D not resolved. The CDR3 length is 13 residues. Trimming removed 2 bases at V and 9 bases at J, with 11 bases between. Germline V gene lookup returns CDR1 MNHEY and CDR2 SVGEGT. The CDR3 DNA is TGTGCCAGCAGTTACCCCGTACCGGGTGAGCAGTTCTTC. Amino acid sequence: CASSYPVPGEQFF.

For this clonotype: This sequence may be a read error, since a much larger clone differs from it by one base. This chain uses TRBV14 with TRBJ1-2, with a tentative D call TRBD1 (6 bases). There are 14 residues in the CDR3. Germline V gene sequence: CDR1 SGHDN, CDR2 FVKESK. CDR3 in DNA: TGTGCCAGCAGCCGATACAGGGAAGACTATGGCTACATCTTC. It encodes CASSRYREDYGYIF. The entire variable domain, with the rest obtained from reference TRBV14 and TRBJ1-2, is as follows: EAGVTQFPSHSVIEKGQTVTLRCDPISGHDNLYWYRRVMGKEIKFLLHFVKESKQDESGMPNNRFLAERTGGTYSTLKVQPAELEDSGVYFCASSRYREDYGYIFGSGTRLTVV.

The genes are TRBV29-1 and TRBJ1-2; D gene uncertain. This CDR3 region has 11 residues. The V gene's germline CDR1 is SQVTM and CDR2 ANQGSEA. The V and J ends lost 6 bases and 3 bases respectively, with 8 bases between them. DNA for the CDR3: TGCAGCGTGGCGCGGGACTATGGCTACACCTTC. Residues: CSVARDYGYTF.

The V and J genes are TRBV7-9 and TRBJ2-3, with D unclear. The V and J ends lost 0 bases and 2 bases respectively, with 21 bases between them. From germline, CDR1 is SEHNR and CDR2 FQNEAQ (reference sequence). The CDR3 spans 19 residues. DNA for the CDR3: TGTGCCAGCAGCTTAGCCGTTTTGTTCCGAGCGAATAACACAGATACGCAGTATTTT. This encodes CASSLAVLFRANNTDTQYF.

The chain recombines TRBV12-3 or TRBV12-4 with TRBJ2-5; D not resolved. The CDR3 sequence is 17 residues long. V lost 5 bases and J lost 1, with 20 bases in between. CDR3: CASSRLLSPWVQETQYF. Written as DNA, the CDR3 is TGTGCCAGCAGTCGCCTTTTGAGCCCATGGGTCCAAGAGACCCAGTACTTC.

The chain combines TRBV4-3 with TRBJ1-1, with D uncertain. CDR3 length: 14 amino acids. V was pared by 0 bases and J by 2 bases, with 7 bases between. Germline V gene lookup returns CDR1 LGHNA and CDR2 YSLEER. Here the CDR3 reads CASSQERDNTEAFF. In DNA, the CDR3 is TGCGCCAGCAGCCAAGAAAGGGATAACACTGAAGCTTTCTTT.

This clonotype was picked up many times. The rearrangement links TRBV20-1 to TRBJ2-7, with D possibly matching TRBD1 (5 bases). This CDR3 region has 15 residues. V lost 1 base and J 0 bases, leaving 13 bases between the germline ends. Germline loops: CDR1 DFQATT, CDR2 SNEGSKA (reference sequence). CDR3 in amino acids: CSARAAGISSYEQYF. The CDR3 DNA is TGCAGTGCTAGAGCTGCAGGGATTAGCTCCTACGAGCAGTACTTC.

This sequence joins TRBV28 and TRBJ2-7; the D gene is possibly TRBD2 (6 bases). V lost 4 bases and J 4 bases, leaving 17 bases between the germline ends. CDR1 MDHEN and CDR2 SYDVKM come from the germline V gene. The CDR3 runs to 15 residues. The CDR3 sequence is CASSSPLGLSYEQYF. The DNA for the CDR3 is TGTGCCAGCAGTTCCCCCTTGGGACTGTCGTACGAGCAGTACTTC.

This CDR3 is CASKKVNQPQHF. CDR3 nucleotides: TGTGCCAGTAAGAAGGTTAATCAGCCCCAGCATTTT. J is TRBJ1-5 and V is TRBV19; D is unclear. The germline gives CDR1 LNHDA, CDR2 SQIVND (reference sequence). The CDR3 has 12 residues. Trimming took 7 bases from V and 4 from J, leaving 8 bases between them. Combining the CDR3 with reference TRBV19 and TRBJ1-5 gives the whole variable domain DGGITQSPKYLFRKEGQNVTLSCEQNLNHDAMYWYRQDPGQGLRLIYYSQIVNDFQKGDIAEGYSVSREKKESFPLTVTSAQKNPTAFYLCASKKVNQPQHFGDGTRLSIL.

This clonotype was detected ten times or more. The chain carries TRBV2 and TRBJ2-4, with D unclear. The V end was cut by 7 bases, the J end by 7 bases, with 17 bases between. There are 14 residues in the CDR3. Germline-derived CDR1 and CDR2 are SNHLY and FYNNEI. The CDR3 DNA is TGTGCCAGCAAAGAAGGTCAGTTTCGGAACATTCAGTACTTC. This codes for CASKEGQFRNIQYF.

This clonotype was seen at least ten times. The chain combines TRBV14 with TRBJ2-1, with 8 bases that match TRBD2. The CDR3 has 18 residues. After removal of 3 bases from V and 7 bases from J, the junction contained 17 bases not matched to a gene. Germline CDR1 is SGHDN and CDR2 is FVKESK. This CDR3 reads CASSQTGWQTGGRNEQFF. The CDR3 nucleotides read TGTGCCAGCAGCCAGACAGGATGGCAGACGGGGGGGCGAAATGAGCAGTTCTTC.

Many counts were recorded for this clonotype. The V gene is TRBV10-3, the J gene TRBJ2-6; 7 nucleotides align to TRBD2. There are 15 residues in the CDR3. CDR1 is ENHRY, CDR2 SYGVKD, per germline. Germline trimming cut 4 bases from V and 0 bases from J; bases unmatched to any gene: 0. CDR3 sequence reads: CAISAGGSGANVLTF. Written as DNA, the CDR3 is TGTGCCATCAGTGCGGGGGGCTCTGGGGCCAACGTCCTGACTTTC.

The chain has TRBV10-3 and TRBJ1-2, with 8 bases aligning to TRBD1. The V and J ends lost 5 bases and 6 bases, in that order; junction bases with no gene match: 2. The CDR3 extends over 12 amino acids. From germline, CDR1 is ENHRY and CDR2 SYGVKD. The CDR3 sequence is CAISLQGDGYTF. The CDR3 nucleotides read TGTGCCATCAGTCTACAGGGGGATGGCTACACCTTC.

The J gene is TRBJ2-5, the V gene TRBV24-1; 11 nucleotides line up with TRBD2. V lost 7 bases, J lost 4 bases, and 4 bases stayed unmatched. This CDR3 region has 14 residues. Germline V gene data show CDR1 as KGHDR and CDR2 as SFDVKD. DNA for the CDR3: TGTGCCACCAGCCATAGCGGGAGGGGAGAGACCCAGTACTTC. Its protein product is CATSHSGRGETQYF.

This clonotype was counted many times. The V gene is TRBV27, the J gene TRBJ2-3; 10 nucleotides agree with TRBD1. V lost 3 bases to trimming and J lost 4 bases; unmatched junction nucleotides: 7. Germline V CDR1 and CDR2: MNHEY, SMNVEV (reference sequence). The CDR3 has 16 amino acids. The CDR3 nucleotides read TGTGCCAGCAGTTTCCGCGGGACAGGGGATCCAGATACGCAGTATTTT. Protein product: CASSFRGTGDPDTQYF.

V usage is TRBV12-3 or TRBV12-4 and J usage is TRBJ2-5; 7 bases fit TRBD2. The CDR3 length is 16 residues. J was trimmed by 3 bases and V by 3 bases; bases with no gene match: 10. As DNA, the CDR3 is TGTGCCAGCAGTTTGTTCGGGGGGACGAGGAAAGAGACCCAGTACTTC. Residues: CASSLFGGTRKETQYF.

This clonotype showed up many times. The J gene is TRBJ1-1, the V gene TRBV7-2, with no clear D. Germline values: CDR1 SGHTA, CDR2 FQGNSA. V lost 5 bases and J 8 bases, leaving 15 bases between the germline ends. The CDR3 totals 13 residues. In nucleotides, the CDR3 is TGTGCCAGCAGCCGACGTACGGGTTTCGAAGCTTTCTTT. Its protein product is CASSRRTGFEAFF.